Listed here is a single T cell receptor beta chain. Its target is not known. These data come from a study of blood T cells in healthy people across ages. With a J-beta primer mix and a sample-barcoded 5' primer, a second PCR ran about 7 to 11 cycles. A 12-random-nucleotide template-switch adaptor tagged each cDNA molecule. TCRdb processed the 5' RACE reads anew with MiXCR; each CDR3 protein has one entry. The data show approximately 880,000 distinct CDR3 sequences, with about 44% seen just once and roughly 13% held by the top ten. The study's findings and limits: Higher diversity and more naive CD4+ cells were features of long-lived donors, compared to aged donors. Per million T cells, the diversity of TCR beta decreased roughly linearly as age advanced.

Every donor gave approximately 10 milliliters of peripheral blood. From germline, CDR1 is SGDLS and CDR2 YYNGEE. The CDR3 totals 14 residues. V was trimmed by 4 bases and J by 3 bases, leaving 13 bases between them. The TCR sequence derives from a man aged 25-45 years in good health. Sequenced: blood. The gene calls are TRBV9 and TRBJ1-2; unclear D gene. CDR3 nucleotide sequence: TGTGCCAGCAGCCCCCCGACGGCCTACTATGGCTACACCTTC. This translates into CASSPPTAYYGYTF.